Ten or more counts support the clone carrying this TCR beta chain. Antigen specificity is unknown. These data originate in a study of Graves' ophthalmopathy and Graves' hyperthyroidism. Study-wide results and caveats: Most thyroid-expanded clonotypes exceeding 0.001 frequency were also found in blood.

Amplifying from RNA transcripts, the study obtained TCR beta CDR3 regions. After a first-round RT-PCR with HTBI primers, a second-round multiplex PCR was run. Each CDR3 protein is one row after TCRdb ran MiXCR on the multiplex PCR reads. The sample contains 170,000 or so distinct CDR3 sequences, approximately 38% of which appear only once. Someone took the PBMCs out of 10 ml of fresh peripheral blood. The ends were cut back, 3 bases at V and 1 base at J, with 12 bases in the middle. The germline gives CDR1 SGHAT, CDR2 FQNNGV. This CDR3 spans 15 amino acids. The receptor was derived from a woman aged 40 to 50 with Graves' ophthalmopathy. Sequencing used peripheral blood. The genes are TRBV11-2 and TRBJ1-1, with D perhaps TRBD1 (5 bases). CDR3 in amino acids: CASSLDTPRNTEAFF. CDR3 coding DNA: TGTGCCAGCAGCTTGGACACCCCGAGGAACACTGAAGCTTTCTTT.